Reported below is one TCR beta chain. The entry originates in a study of OX40 agonist ivuxolimab in advanced cancers. Study context: Hepatocellular carcinoma, melanoma, renal cell or head and neck cancer occurred in dose-escalation patients.

Repertoires were generated with immunoSEQ multiplex PCR, while TCRdb's copy carries only in-frame clones and drops some. The profile shows fewer than 20,000 clones, about four fifths of them singletons. Losses at the gene ends were 4 bases for V and 9 bases for J; bases not matched to a gene: 9. The CDR3 is 14 amino acids. Germline-derived CDR1 and CDR2 are SEHNR and FQNEAQ (reference sequence). Sample: CD4+ or CD8+ T cells sorted from blood, taken in a trial of the OX40 agonist ivuxolimab. This sequence originates from an adult with an advanced solid tumor such as melanoma, head and neck, liver or kidney cancer. The V and J genes are TRBV7-9 and TRBJ2-7, with 10 bases lining up with TRBD1. DNA of the CDR3: TGTGCCAGCAGCTCCGGGACAGGGGAATCGGGGCAGTACTTC. Translation gives CASSSGTGESGQYF.